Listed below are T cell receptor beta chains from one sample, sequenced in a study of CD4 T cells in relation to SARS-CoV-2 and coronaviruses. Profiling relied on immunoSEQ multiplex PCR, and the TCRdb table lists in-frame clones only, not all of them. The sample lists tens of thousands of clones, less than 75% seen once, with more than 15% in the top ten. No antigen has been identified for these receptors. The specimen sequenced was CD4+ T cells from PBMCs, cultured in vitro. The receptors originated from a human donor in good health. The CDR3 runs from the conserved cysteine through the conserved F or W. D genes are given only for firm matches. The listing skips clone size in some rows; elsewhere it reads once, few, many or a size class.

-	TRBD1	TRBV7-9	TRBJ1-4	CASSLGDRINEKLFF	TGTGCCAGCAGCCTAGGGGACAGGATTAATGAAAAACTGTTTTTT
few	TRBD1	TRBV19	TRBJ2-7	CASSLPGQGLEQYF	TGTGCCAGTAGCTTACCGGGACAGGGTCTTGAGCAGTACTTC
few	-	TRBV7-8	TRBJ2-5	CASSLGGVETQYF	TGTGCCAGCAGCTTAGGGGGGGTGGAGACCCAGTACTTC
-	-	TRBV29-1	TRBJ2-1	CSVPSGGNEQFF	TGCAGCGTCCCAAGTGGAGGCAATGAGCAGTTCTTC
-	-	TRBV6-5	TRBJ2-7	CASSYSFGAVSYEQYF	TGTGCCAGCAGTTACTCGTTTGGGGCTGTCTCCTACGAGCAGTACTTC
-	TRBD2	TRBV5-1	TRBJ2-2	CASSPLGLAALNTGELFF	TGCGCCAGCAGCCCACTGGGACTAGCGGCTTTGAACACCGGGGAGCTGTTTTTT
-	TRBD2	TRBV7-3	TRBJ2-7	CASSLAGGDYEQYF	TGTGCCAGCAGCTTAGCGGGGGGAGACTACGAGCAGTACTTC
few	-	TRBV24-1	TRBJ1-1	CATSDHTHEAFF	TGTGCCACCAGTGATCATACACATGAAGCTTTCTTT
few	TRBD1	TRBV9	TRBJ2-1	CASSSYWDRGRDEQFF	TGTGCCAGCAGCTCTTACTGGGACAGGGGTAGAGATGAGCAGTTCTTC
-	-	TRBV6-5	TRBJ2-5	CASSKPPGQETQYF	TGTGCCAGCAGTAAACCACCGGGACAAGAGACCCAGTACTTC
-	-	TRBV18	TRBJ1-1	CASSPKQGRGTEAFF	TGTGCCAGCTCACCAAAACAGGGTCGGGGCACTGAAGCTTTCTTT
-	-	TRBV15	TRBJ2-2	CATSRAAGPTNTGELFF	TGTGCCACCAGCAGAGCGGCCGGGCCTACGAACACCGGGGAGCTGTTTTTT
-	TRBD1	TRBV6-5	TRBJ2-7	CASSYQGQRSYEQYF	TGTGCCAGCAGTTACCAGGGACAGCGGTCCTACGAGCAGTACTTC
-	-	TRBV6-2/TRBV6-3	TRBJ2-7	CASSYPGRYEQYF	TGTGCCAGCAGTTACCCCGGGCGCTACGAGCAGTACTTC
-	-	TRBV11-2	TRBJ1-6	CASSFAGSYNSPLHF	TGTGCCAGCAGCTTTGCTGGCTCCTATAATTCACCCCTCCACTTT
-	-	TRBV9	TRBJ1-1	CASTSGTTNTEAFF	TGTGCCAGCACCTCCGGGACAACGAACACTGAAGCTTTCTTT
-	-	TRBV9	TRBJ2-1	CASAPRRAYNEQFF	TGTGCCAGCGCCCCCCGGCGAGCTTACAATGAGCAGTTCTTC
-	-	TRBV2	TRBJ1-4	CASSGGINEKLFF	TGTGCCAGCAGCGGGGGGATTAATGAAAAACTGTTTTTT
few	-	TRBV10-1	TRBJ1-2	CASSATANYGYTF	TGCGCCAGCAGTGCTACAGCTAACTATGGCTACACCTTC
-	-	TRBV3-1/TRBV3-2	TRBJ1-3	CASSPSSSGNTIYF	TGTGCCAGCAGCCCCTCCAGCTCTGGAAACACCATATATTTT
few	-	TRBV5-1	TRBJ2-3	CASSLAWSGDTQYF	TGCGCCAGCAGCTTGGCCTGGTCTGGAGATACGCAGTATTTT
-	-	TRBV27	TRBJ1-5	CASGLQARSFQPQHF	TGTGCCAGCGGCCTACAGGCGAGATCGTTTCAGCCCCAGCATTTT
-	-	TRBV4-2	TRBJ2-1	CASSQDRTINEQFF	TGTGCCAGCAGCCAAGATCGGACAATCAATGAGCAGTTCTTC
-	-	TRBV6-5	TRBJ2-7	CASTRGTDSYEQYF	TGTGCCAGCACCCGCGGGACAGATTCCTACGAGCAGTACTTC
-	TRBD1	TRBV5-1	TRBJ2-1	CASSLGQGWDEQFF	TGCGCCAGCAGCTTGGGACAGGGCTGGGATGAGCAGTTCTTC
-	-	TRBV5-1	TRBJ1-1	CASSVADETEAFF	TGCGCCAGCAGCGTGGCGGATGAGACTGAAGCTTTCTTT
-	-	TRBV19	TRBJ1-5	CASSTQGDSNQPQHF	TGTGCCAGTAGCACACAGGGAGATAGCAATCAGCCCCAGCATTTT
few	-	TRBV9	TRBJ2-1	CASSVDTRGPYNEQFF	TGTGCCAGCAGCGTAGACACCAGGGGTCCCTACAATGAGCAGTTCTTC
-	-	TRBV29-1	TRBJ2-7	CSDQGLGRDEQYF	TGCAGCGACCAAGGACTGGGCCGGGACGAGCAGTACTTC
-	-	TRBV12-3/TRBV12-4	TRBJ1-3	CASSLLSNTIYF	TGTGCCAGCAGTTTACTATCGAACACCATATATTTT
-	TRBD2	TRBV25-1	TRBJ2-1	CASKSASGRGSSYNEQFF	TGTGCCAGCAAATCGGCTAGCGGGAGGGGAAGCTCCTACAATGAGCAGTTCTTC
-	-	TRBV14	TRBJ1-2	CASSQFPRGGYTF	TGTGCCAGCAGCCAATTTCCTAGAGGAGGCTACACCTTC
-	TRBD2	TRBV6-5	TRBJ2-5	CASSYGGTSGKETQYF	TGTGCCAGCAGTTACGGAGGGACTAGCGGAAAAGAGACCCAGTACTTC
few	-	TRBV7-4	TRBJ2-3	CAVRRDRGTDTQYF	TGTGCCGTAAGGCGGGACAGAGGCACAGATACGCAGTATTTT
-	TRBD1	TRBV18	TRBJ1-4	CASSSQGANEKLFF	TGTGCCAGCTCATCACAGGGGGCTAATGAAAAACTGTTTTTT
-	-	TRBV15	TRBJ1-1	CATDDERAAEAFF	TGTGCCACTGACGATGAAAGGGCCGCTGAAGCTTTCTTT
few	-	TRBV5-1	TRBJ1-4	CASSPPDGEKLFF	TGCGCCAGCAGCCCCCCTGATGGGGAAAAACTGTTTTTT
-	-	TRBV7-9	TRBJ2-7	CASSLGRATYEQYF	TGTGCCAGCAGCTTAGGGCGAGCGACCTACGAGCAGTACTTC
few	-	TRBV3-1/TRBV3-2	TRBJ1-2	CASSQGLTGHGYTF	TGTGCCAGCAGCCAAGGGTTAACAGGGCACGGCTACACCTTC
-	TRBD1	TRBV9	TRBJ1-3	CASSVTGAGNTIYF	TGTGCCAGCAGCGTGACAGGGGCTGGAAACACCATATATTTT
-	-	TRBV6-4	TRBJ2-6	CASSDGLSGANVLTF	TGTGCCAGCAGTGACGGCCTCTCTGGGGCCAACGTCCTGACTTTC
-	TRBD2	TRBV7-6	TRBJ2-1	CASSAGLAGVDEQFF	TGTGCCAGCAGCGCAGGACTAGCGGGAGTCGATGAGCAGTTCTTC
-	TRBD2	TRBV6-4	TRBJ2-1	CASSEASGEPYNEQFF	TGTGCCAGCAGTGAGGCTAGCGGGGAACCTTACAATGAGCAGTTCTTC
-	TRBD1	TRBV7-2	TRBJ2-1	CASSLDRGVQFF	TGTGCCAGCAGCCTTGACAGGGGAGTGCAGTTCTTC
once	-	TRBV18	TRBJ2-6	CASSRAGSSGANVLTF	TGTGCCAGCTCACGCGCAGGAAGCTCTGGGGCCAACGTCCTGACTTTC
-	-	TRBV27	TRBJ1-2	CASSIAGQNYGYTF	TGTGCCAGCAGCATCGCTGGGCAGAACTATGGCTACACCTTC
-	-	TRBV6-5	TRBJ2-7	CASTLLGSSSYEQYF	TGTGCCAGCACTTTGTTGGGTTCTAGCTCCTACGAGCAGTACTTC
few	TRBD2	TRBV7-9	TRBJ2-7	CASSAPSTGGRSYEQYF	TGTGCCAGCAGCGCGCCTAGTACGGGGGGGCGCTCCTACGAGCAGTACTTC